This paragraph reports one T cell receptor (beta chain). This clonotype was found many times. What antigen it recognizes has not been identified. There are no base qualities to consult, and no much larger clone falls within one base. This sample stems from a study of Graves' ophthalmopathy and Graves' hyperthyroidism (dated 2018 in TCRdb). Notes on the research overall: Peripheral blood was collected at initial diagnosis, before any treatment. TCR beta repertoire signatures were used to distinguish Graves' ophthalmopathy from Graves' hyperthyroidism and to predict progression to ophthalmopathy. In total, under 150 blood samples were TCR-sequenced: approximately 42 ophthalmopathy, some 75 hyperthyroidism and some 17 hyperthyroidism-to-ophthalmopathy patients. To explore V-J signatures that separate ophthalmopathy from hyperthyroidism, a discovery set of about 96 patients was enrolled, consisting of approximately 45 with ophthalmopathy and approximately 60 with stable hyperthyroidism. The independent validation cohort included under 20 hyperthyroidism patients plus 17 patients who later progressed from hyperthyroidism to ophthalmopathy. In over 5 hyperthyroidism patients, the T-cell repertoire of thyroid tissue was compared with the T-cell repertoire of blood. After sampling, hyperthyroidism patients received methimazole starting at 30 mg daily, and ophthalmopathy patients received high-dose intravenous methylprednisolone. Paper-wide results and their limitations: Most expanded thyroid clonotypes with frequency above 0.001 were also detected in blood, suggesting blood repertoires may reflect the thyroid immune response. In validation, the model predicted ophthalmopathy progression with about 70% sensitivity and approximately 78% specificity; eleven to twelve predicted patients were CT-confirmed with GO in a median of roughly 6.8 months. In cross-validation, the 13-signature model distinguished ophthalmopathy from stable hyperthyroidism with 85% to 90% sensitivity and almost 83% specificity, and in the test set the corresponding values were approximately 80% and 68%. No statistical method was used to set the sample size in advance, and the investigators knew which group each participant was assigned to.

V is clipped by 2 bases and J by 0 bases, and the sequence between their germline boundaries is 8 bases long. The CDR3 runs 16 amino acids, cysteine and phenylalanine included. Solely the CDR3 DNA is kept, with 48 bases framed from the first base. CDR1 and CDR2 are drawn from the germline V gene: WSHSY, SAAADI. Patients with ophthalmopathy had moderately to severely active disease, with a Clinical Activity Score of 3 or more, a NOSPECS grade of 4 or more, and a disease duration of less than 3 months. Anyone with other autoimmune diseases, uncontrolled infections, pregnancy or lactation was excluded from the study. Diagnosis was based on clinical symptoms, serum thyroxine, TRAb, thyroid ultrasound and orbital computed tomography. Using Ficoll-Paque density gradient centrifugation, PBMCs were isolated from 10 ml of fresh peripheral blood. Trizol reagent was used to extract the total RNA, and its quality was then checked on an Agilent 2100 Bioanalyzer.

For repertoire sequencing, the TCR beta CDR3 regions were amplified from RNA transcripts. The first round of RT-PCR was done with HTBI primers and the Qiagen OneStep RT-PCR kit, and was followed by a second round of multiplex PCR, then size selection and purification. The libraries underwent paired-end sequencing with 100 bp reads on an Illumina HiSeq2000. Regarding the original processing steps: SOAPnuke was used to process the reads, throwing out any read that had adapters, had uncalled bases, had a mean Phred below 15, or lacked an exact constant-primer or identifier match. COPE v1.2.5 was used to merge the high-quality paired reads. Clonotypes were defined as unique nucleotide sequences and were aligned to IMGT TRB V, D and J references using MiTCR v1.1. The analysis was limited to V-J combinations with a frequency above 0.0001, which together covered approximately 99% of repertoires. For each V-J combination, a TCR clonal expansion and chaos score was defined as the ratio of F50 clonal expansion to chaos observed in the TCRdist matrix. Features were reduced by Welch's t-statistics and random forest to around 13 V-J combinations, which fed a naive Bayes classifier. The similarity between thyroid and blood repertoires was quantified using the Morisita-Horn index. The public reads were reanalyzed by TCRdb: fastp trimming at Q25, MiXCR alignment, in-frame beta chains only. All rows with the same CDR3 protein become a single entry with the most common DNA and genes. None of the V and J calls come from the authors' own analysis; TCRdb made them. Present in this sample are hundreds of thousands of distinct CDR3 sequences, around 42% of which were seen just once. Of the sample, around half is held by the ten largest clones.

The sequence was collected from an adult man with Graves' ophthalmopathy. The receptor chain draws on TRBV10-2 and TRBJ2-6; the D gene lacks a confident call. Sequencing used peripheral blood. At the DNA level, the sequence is TGCGCCAGCAGTGAGCCAGGAGACTCTGGGGCCAACGTCCTGACTTTC. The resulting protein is CASSEPGDSGANVLTF.